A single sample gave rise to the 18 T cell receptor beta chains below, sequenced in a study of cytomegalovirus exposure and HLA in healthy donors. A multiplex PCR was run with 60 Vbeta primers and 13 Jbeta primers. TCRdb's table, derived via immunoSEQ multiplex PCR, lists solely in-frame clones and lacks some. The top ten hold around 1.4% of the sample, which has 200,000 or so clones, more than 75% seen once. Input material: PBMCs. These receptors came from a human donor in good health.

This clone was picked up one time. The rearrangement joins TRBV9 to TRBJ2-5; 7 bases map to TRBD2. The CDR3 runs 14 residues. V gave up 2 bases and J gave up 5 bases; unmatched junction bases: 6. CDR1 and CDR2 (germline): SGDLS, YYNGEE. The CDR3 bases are TGTGCCAGCAGCGTTGGGGGGGGAGGGGAGACCCAGTACTTC. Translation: CASSVGGGGETQYF.

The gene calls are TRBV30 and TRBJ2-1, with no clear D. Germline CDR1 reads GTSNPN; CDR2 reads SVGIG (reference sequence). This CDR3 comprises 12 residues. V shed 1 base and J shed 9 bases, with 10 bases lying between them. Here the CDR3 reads CAWSESVGEQFF. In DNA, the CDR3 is TGTGCCTGGAGTGAGTCGGTCGGTGAGCAGTTCTTC.

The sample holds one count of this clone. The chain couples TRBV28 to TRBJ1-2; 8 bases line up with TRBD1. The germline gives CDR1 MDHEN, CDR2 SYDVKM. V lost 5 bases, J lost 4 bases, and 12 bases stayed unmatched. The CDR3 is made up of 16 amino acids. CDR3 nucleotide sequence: TGTGCCAGCAGTCCGTACCGCCAACAGGGGGTCTATGGCTACACCTTC. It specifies CASSPYRQQGVYGYTF.

CDR3 nucleotide sequence: TGTGCCATCAGCTCCGGGGGGGGAGAGTACGAGCAGTACTTC. Amino acid sequence: CAISSGGGEYEQYF. The chain is built from TRBV10-3 and TRBJ2-7, with 8 bases matching TRBD2. The V gene's germline CDR1 is ENHRY and CDR2 SYGVKD. V shed 6 bases, J shed 4 bases, and the junction held 8 bases outside the gene matches. The CDR3 loop spans 14 amino acids.

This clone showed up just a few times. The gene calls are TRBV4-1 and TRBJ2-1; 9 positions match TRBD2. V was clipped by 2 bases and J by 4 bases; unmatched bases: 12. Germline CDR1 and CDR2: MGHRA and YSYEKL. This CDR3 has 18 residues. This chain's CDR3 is CASSQLPIAGAKYNEQFF. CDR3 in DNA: TGCGCCAGCAGCCAACTTCCAATAGCGGGAGCGAAATACAATGAGCAGTTCTTC.

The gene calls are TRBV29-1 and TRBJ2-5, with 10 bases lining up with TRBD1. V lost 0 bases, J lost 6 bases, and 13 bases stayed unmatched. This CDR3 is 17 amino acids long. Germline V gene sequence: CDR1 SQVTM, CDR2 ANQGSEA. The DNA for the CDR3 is TGCAGCGTTGAAGATCCTTGGGCTTGGGACAGGGGACAGACCCAGTACTTC. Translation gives CSVEDPWAWDRGQTQYF.

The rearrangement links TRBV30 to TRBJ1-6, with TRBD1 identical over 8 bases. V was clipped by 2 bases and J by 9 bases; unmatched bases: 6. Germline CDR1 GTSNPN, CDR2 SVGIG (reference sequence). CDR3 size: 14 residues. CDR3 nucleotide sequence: TGTGCCTGGAGTCTAGGACAGGGTGGTTCACCCCTCCACTTT. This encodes CAWSLGQGGSPLHF.

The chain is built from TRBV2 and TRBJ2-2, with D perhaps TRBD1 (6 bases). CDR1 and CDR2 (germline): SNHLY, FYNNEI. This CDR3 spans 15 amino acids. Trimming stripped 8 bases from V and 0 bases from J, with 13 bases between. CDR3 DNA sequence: TGTGCCAGCGGGGAACAGGGAGCGAACACCGGGGAGCTGTTTTTT. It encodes CASGEQGANTGELFF.

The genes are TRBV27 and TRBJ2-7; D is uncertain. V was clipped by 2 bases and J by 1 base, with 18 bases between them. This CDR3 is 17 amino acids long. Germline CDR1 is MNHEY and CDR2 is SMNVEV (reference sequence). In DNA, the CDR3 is TGTGCCAGCAGTTTAGGATGGTGGTCAGGCAATTCCTACGAGCAGTACTTC. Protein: CASSLGWWSGNSYEQYF.

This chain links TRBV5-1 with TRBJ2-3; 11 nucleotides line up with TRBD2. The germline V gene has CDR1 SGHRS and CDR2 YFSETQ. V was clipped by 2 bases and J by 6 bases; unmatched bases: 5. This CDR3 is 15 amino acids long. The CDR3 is CASSFLAGGRDTQYF. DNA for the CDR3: TGCGCCAGCAGCTTTCTAGCGGGGGGCAGGGATACGCAGTATTTT.

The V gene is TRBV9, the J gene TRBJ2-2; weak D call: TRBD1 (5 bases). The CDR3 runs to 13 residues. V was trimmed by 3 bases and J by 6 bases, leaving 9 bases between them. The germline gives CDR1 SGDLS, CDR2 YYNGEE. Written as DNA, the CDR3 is TGTGCCAGCAGCGGTAGGGGCTCCGGGGAGCTGTTTTTT. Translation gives CASSGRGSGELFF.

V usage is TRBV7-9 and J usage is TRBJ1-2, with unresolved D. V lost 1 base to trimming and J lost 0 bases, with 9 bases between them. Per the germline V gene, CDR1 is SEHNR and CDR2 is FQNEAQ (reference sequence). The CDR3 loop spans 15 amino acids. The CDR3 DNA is TGTGCCAGCAGCTTAGACATGCTAGCTAACTATGGCTACACCTTC. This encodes CASSLDMLANYGYTF.

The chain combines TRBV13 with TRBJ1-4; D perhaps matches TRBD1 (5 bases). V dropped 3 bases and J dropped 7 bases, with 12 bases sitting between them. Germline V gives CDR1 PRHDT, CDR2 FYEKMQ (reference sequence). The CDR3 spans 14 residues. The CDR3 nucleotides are TGTGCCAGCAGCTTCTGGGGCTCTGGTGAAAAACTGTTTTTT. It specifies CASSFWGSGEKLFF.

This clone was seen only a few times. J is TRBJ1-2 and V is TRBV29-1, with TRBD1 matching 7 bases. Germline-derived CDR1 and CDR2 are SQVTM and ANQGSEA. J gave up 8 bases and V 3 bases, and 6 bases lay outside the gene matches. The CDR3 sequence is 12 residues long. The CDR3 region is CSVEKTGRGYTF. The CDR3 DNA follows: TGCAGCGTTGAGAAGACAGGGAGAGGCTACACCTTC.

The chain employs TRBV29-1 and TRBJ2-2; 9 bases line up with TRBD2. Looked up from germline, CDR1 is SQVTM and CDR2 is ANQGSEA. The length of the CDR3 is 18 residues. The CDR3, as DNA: TGCAAAACGATGGGGAGTAGCGGGAGATATTGCCTCACCGGGGAGCTGTTTTTT. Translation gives CKTMGSSGRYCLTGELFF.

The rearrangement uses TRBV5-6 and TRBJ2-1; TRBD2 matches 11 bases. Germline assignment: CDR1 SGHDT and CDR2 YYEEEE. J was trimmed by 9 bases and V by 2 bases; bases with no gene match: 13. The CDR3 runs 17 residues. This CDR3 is CASSFPLLAGGISEQFF. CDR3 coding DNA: TGTGCCAGCAGCTTCCCCCTTTTAGCGGGAGGGATATCTGAGCAGTTCTTC.

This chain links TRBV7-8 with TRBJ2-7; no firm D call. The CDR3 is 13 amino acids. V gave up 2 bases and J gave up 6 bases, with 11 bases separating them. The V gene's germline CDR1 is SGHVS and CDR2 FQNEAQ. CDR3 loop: CASSLLVVSEQYF. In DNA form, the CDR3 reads TGTGCCAGCAGCTTATTAGTGGTCTCCGAGCAGTACTTC.

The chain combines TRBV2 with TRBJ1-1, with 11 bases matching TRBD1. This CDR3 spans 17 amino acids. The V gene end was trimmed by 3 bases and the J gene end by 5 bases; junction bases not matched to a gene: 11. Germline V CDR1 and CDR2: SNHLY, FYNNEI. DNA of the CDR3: TGTGCCAGCAGTGATGCGCTCGGGGGACAGGGGGGTACTGAAGCTTTCTTT. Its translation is CASSDALGGQGGTEAFF. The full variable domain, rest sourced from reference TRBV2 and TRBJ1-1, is EPEVTQTPSHQVTQMGQEVILRCVPISNHLYFYWYRQILGQKVEFLVSFYNNEISEKSEIFDDQFSVERPDGSNFTLKIRSTKLEDSAMYFCASSDALGGQGGTEAFFGQGTRLTVV.